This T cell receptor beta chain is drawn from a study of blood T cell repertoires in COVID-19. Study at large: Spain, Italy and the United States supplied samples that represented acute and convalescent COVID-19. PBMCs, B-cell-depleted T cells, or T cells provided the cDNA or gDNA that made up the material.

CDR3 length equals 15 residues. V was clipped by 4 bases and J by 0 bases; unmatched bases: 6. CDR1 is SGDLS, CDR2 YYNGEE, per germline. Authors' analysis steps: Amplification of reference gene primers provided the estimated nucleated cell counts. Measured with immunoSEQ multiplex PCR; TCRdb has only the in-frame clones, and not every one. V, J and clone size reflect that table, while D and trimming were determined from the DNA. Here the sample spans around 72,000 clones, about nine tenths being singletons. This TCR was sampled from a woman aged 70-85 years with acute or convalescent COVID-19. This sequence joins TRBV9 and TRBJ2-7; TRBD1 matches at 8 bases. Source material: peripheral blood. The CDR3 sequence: CASSPRDRTSYEQYF. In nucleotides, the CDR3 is TGTGCCAGCAGCCCACGGGACAGGACCTCCTACGAGCAGTACTTC.